This T cell receptor beta chain was sequenced for a study of control samples from healthy donors and cancer patients. Data came from immunoSEQ multiplex PCR; TCRdb stores just in-frame clones and leaves some out. In the table there are around 160,000 clones, approximately 93% of which are singletons. Germline V lookup: CDR1 SGHTA, CDR2 FQGNSA. This CDR3 region has 15 residues. The V end was cut by 4 bases, the J end by 6 bases, with 18 bases between. This TCR was sampled from a man between 18 and 29 years old in good health. Input material: blood. The genes are TRBV7-2 and TRBJ1-2; possibly TRBD1 for D (5 bases). This chain's CDR3 is CASSSGDGRTNGYTF. As DNA, the CDR3 is TGTGCCAGCAGCTCCGGGGACGGGAGAACGAATGGCTACACCTTC.